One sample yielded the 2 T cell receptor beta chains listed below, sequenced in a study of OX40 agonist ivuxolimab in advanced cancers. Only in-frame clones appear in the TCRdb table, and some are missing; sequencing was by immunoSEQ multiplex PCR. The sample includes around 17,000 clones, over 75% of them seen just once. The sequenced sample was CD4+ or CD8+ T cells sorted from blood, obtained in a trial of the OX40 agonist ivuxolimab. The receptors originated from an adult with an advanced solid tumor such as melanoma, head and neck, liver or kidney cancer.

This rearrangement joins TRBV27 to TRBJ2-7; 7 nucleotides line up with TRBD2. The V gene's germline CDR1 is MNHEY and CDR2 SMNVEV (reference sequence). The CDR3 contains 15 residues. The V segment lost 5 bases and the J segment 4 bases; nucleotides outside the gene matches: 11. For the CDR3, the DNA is TGTGCCAGCAGTAGACTAGCAGTTGAGAGGTACGAGCAGTACTTC. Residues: CASSRLAVERYEQYF.

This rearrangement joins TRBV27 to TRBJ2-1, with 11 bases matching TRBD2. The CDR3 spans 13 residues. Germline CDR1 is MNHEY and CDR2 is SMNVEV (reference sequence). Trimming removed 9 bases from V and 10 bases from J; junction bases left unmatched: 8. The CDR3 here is CASSGLADVEQFF. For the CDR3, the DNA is TGTGCCAGTTCGGGACTAGCGGACGTAGAGCAGTTCTTC.